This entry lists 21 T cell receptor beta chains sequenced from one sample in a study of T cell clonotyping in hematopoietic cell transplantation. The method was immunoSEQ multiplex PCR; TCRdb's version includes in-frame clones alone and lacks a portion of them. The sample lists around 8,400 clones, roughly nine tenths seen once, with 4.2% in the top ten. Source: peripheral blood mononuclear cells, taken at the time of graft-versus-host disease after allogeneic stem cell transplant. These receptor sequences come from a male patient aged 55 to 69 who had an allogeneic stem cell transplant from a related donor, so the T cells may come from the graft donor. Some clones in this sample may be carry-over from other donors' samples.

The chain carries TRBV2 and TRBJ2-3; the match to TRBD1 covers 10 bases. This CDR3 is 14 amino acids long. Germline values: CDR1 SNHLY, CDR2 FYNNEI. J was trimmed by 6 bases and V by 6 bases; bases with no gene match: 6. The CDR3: CASRWTGGADTQYF. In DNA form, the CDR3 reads TGTGCCAGCAGATGGACAGGGGGAGCGGATACGCAGTATTTT.

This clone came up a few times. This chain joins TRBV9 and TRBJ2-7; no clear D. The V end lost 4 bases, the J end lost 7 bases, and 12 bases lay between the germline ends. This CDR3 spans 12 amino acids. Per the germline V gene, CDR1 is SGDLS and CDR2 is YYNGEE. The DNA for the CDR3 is TGTGCCAGCAGCAAAGGTAGCCAGGAGCAGTACTTC. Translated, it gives CASSKGSQEQYF.

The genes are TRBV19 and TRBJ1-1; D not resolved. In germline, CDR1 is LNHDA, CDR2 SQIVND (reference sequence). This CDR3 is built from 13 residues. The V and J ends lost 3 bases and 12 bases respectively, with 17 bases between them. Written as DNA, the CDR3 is TGTGCCAGTAGTATTCGGTCTCCTCCTAGAACTTTCTTT. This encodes CASSIRSPPRTFF.

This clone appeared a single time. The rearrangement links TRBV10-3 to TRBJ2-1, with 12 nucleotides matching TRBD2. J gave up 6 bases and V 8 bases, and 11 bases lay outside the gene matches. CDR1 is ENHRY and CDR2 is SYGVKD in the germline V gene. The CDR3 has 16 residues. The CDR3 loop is CAISGPGLAGGNEQFF. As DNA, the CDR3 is TGTGCCATCTCGGGCCCGGGACTAGCGGGCGGCAATGAGCAGTTCTTC.

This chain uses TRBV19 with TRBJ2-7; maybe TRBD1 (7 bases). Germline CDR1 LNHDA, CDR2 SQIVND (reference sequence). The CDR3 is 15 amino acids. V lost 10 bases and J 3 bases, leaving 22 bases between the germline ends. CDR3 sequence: CANHGGGRLLYEQYF. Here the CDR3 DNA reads TGTGCCAATCATGGAGGGGGCCGGCTTCTCTACGAGCAGTACTTC.

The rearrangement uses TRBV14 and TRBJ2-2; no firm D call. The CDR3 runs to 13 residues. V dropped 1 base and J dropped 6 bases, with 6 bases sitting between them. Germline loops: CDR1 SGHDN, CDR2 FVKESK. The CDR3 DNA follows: TGTGCCAGCAGCCAAGGCCTACCCGGGGAGCTGTTTTTT. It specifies CASSQGLPGELFF.

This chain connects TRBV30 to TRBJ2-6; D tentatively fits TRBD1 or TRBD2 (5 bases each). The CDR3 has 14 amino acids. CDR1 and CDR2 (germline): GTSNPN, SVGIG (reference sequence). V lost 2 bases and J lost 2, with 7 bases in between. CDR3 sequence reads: CAWSRDAGANVLTF. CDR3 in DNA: TGTGCCTGGAGTAGGGACGCTGGGGCCAACGTCCTGACTTTC.

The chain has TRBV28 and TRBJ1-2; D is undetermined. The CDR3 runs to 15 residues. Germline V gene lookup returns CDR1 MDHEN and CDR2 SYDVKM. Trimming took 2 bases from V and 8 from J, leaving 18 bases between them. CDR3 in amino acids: CASSLEAAYSVGYTF. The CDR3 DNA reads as TGTGCCAGCAGTTTAGAGGCAGCTTATTCGGTCGGCTACACCTTC.

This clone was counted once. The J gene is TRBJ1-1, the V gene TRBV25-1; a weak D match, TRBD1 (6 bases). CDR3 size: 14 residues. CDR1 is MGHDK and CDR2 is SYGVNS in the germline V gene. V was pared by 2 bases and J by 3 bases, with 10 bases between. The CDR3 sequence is CASSEQGRDTEAFF. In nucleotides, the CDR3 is TGTGCCAGCAGTGAACAGGGGAGGGACACTGAAGCTTTCTTT.

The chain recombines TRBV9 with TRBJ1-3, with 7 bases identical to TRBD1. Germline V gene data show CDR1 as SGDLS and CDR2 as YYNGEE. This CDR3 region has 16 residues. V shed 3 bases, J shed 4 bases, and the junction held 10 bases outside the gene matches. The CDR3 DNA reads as TGTGCCAGCAGCGCCGACAGGGCGATCCTCGGAAACACCATATATTTT. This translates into CASSADRAILGNTIYF.

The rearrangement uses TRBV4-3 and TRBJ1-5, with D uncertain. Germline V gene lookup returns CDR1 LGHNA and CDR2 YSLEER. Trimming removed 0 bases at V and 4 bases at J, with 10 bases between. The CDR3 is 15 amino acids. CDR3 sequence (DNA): TGCGCCAGCAGCCAAGACATCTTTGGGAATCAGCCCCAGCATTTT. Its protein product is CASSQDIFGNQPQHF.

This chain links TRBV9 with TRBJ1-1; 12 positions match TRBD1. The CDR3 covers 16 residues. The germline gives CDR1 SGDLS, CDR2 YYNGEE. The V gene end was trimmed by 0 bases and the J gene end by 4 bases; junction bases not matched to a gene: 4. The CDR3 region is CASSVGGTGGITEAFF. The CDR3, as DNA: TGTGCCAGCAGCGTAGGCGGGACAGGGGGCATCACTGAAGCTTTCTTT. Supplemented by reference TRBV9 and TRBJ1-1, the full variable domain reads DSGVTQTPKHLITATGQRVTLRCSPRSGDLSVYWYQQSLDQGLQFLIQYYNGEERAKGNILERFSAQQFPDLHSELNLSSLELGDSALYFCASSVGGTGGITEAFFGQGTRLTVV.

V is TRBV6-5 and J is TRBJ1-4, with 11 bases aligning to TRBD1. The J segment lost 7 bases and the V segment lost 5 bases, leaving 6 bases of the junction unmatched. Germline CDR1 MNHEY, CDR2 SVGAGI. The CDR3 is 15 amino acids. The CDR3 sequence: CASSPWTGGSEKLFF. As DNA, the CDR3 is TGTGCCAGCAGTCCCTGGACAGGGGGCTCTGAAAAACTGTTTTTT.

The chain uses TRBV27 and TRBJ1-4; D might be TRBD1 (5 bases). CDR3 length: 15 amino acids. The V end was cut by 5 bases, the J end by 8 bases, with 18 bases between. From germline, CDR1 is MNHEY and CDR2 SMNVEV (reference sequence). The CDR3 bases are TGTGCCAGCAGTCCCCGGGGACCAACCGGGGAAAAACTGTTTTTT. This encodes CASSPRGPTGEKLFF.

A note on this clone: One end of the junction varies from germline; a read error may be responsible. CDR3 coding DNA: TGTGCCAGCAGGGAAGACAGGGCCCAGAACACTGAAGCTTTCTTT. As protein: CASREDRAQNTEAFF. The chain joins TRBV2 to TRBJ1-1; 7 positions match TRBD1. Germline lookup yields CDR1 SNHLY and CDR2 FYNNEI. This CDR3 is built from 15 residues.

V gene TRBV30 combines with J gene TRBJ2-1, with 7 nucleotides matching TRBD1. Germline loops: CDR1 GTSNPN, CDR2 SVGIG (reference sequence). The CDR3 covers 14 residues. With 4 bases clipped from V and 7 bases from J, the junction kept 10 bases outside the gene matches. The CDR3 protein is CAWNDYRGWNEQFF. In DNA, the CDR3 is TGTGCCTGGAACGATTACAGGGGATGGAATGAGCAGTTCTTC.

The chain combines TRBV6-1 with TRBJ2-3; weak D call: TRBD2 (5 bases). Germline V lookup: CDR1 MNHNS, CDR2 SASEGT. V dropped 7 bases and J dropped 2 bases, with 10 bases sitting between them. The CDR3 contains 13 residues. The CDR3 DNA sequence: TGTGCCAGCAATCAGGAGGACACAGATACGCAGTATTTT. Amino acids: CASNQEDTDTQYF.

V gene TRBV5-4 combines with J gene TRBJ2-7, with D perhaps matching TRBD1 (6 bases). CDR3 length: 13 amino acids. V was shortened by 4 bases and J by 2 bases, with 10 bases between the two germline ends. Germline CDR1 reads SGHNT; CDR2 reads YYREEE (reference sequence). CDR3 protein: CASSRDIAYEQYF. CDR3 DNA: TGTGCCAGCAGCCGGGACATCGCCTACGAGCAGTACTTC.

The CDR3 DNA reads TGTGCCAGCAGCCGACAGGGGGACTCCTACGAGCAGTACTTC. It codes for CASSRQGDSYEQYF. The V and J genes are TRBV5-5 and TRBJ2-7; TRBD1 matches 9 bases. CDR1 and CDR2 (germline): SGHKS, YYEKEE (reference sequence). Trimming at V came to 4 bases and at J to 0 bases, leaving 2 bases not matched to a gene. CDR3 size: 14 residues. Complete variable domain (other parts from reference TRBV5-5 and TRBJ2-7): DAGVTQSPTHLIKTRGQQVTLRCSPISGHKSVSWYQQVLGQGPQFIFQYYEKEERGRGNFPDRFSARQFPNYSSELNVNALLLGDSALYLCASSRQGDSYEQYFGPGTRLTVT.

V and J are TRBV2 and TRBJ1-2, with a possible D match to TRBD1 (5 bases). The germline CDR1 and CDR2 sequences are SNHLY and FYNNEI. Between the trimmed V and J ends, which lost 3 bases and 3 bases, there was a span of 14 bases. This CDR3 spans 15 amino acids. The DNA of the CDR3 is TGTGCCAGCAGTGACCAGGGTACGGGTGACTATGGCTACACCTTC. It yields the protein CASSDQGTGDYGYTF.

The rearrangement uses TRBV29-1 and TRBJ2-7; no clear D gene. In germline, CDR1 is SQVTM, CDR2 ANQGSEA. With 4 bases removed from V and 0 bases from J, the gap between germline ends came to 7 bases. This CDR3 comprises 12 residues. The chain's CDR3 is CSVVAASYEQYF. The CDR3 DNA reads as TGCAGCGTTGTGGCGGCCTCCTACGAGCAGTACTTC.